The present TCR beta chain was sequenced within a study of cytomegalovirus exposure and HLA in healthy donors. The study's findings and limits: The study put 150 to 200 TCR beta chains on its list as cytomegalovirus-associated. There were some V segments, including TRBV6-2 and TRBV6-3, excluded as indistinguishable. Prior analysis indicated that the majority of TCR beta V segments exhibited productivity approximately 87% or approximately 30% of the time. HLA alleles showed associations with about 17,000 TCR beta sequences in a later analysis, at a 0.05 false discovery rate.

The germline CDR1 and CDR2 sequences are LGHNA and YNFKEQ. The length of the CDR3 is 19 residues. The junction had 14 bases not matched to a gene; V was cut back by 0 bases and J by 3 bases. To note about this clone: The target antigen is unknown.

Primers: 60 Vbeta forward and 13 Jbeta reverse. Assay: immunoSEQ multiplex PCR; the TCRdb copy retains only in-frame clones and omits some. The repertoire holds over 50,000 clones, with roughly 83% as singletons. V gene TRBV4-2 combines with J gene TRBJ2-7; 10 bases fit TRBD1. Sequencing was carried out using PBMCs. The receptor was isolated from a man aged 40-49 years in good health and CMV-seronegative. The DNA of the CDR3 is TGTGCCAGCAGCCAAGATCCGATCGGGACAGGGGTTGGAATCTACGAGCAGTACGTC. This sequence encodes CASSQDPIGTGVGIYEQYV.